This TCR beta chain is from a study of shared clonotypes between healthy human individuals. Study-level points and caveats: Naive subsets usually exceeded memory subsets in estimated richness. When compared with the clonotypes that were shared by all four sorted-subset donors, the non-shared clonotypes turned out to have lower generation probabilities.

The data were produced by immunoSEQ multiplex PCR, yet TCRdb's version contains in-frame clones alone and is incomplete. The data show fewer than 3 million clones, under 95% seen once. The germline V gene has CDR1 MNHEY and CDR2 SMNVEV (reference sequence). This CDR3 contains 13 residues. Trimming took 8 bases from V and 7 from J, leaving 15 bases between them. Every one of the donors was a Caucasian adult that lived in Nashville, Tennessee. Splitting of CD4+ cells produced CD45RA+ naive and CD45RA-negative memory subsets. Details on this clone: Its antigen is not identified.

This sequence originates from a man aged 18 to 30 in good health. Some clones in this sample may be carry-over from other donors' samples. The material sequenced was naive CD4+ T cells from PBMCs. As for subset: CD45RA+ positively selected. The V and J genes are TRBV27 and TRBJ1-5, with D tentatively TRBD1 (6 bases). The CDR3 nucleotides read TGTGCCAGCTCGCGGGGGGGGGCCCAGCCCCAGCATTTT. Translation gives CASSRGGAQPQHF.